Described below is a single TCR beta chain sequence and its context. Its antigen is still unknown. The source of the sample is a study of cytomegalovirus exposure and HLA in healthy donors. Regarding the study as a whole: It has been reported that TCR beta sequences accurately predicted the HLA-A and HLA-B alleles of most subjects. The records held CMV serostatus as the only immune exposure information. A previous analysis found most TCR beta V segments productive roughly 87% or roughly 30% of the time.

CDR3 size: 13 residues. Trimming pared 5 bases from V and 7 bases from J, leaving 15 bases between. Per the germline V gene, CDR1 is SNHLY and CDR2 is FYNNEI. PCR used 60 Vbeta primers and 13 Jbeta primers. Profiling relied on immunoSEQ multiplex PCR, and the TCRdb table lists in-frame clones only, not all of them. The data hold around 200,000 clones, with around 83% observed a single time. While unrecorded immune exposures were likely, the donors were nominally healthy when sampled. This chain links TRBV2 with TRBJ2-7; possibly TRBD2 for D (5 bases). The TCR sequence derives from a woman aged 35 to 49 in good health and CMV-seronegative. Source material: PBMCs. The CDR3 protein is CASSQSEVGEQYF. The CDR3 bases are TGTGCCAGCAGTCAGTCGGAGGTAGGGGAGCAGTACTTC.